A few counts support the clone carrying this TCR beta chain. Its antigen remains unidentified. The sample is drawn from a study of beta chain features in type 1 diabetes. Findings and caveats of the study: The similarity of naive, central memory and Treg TCRB repertoires appeared greater among patients than among healthy donors.

Trimming removed 0 bases from V and 1 base from J; junction bases left unmatched: 2. CDR1 and CDR2 from the germline V gene are SGHRS and YFSETQ. The CDR3 is 15 residues long. The isolated RNA, all of it, was reverse transcribed, so expressed TCRB transcripts were what got sequenced. Data came from immunoSEQ multiplex PCR; TCRdb stores just in-frame clones and leaves some out. The table has about 140,000 clones, approximately 10% seen once. The receptor comes from a woman between 40 and 55 years old in good health. V usage is TRBV5-1 and J usage is TRBJ1-1, with 8 positions matching TRBD1. Sequenced material: central memory CD4+ T cells from blood. CDR3 sequence reads: CASSLAGTGNTEAFF. CDR3 in DNA: TGCGCCAGCAGCTTGGCCGGGACAGGGAACACTGAAGCTTTCTTT.